This T cell receptor beta chain was sequenced in a study of quantifying T cell responses using KT2 cells. Study-level background: cDNA was made from DNase-treated RNA using alpha and beta constant primers.

From germline, CDR1 is DFQATT and CDR2 SNEGSKA (reference sequence). The CDR3 is made up of 15 amino acids. Trimming took off 0 bases at V and 4 bases at J, with 14 bases between the two ends. A range of KT2-to-PBMC ratios was made using fixed PBMC numbers. Details on this clonotype: Antigen: not known.

Each cDNA got a UMI-containing oligo ligated at its 3' end. The first PCR ran roughly 4 cycles with an equimolar RC1.1 and RC1.2 beta primer mix. Each CDR3 protein gets one entry after TCRdb re-called the UMI-ligation and nested PCR reads with MiXCR. The sample carries some 48,000 distinct CDR3 sequences, 11% recorded once. Findings and caveats of the study: KT2 clone alpha and beta sequence counts scaled linearly with input KT2 cell number. KT2 sequence counts showed saturation when very many KT2 cells were spiked in.

The rearrangement joins TRBV20-1 to TRBJ2-3; no clear D. This TCR was recovered from a human donor. The sequencing input was PBMCs spiked with cells of the T cell clone KT2. The CDR3 is CSARDPPAFADTQYF. The CDR3 DNA follows: TGCAGTGCTAGAGATCCCCCCGCTTTCGCAGATACGCAGTATTTT.